The entry below gives a single TCR beta chain sequence along with its context. The data were taken from a study of beta chain features in type 1 diabetes. Investigators reverse transcribed all isolated RNA, so they sequenced expressed TCRB transcripts. Assay used: immunoSEQ multiplex PCR; TCRdb lists only in-frame clones, some missing. The table has over 700,000 clones, roughly a sixth seen once. The V gene lost 7 bases and the J gene lost 1 base, with 12 bases spanning the gap. The CDR3 is made up of 14 amino acids. Looked up from germline, CDR1 is ENHRY and CDR2 is SYGVKD. The sequence was obtained from a woman under 30 in good health. The material sequenced was naive CD4+ T cells from blood. This rearrangement joins TRBV10-3 to TRBJ2-3; D not certain. Here the CDR3 reads CAITARPGTDTQYF. DNA of the CDR3: TGTGCCATCACAGCCAGGCCAGGCACAGATACGCAGTATTTT.